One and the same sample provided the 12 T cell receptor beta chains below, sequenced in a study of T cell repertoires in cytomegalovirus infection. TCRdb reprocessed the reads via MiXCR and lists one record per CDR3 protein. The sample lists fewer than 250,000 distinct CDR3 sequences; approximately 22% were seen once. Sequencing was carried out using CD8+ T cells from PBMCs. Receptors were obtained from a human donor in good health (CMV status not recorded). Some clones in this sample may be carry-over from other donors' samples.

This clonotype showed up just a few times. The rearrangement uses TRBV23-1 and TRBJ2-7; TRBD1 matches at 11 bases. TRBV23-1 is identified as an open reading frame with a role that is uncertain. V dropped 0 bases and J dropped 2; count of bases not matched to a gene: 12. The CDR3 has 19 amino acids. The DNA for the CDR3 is TGCGCCAGCAGTCAATCGGGGTACGGGACAGGGGGTCACGCCTACGAGCAGTACTTC. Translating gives CASSQSGYGTGGHAYEQYF.

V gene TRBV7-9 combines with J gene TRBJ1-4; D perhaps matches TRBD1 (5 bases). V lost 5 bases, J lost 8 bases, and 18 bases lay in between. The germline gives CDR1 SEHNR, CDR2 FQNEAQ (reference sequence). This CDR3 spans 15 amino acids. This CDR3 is CASSQTATEGEKLFF. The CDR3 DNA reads TGTGCCAGCAGCCAGACAGCTACCGAGGGGGAAAAACTGTTTTTT.

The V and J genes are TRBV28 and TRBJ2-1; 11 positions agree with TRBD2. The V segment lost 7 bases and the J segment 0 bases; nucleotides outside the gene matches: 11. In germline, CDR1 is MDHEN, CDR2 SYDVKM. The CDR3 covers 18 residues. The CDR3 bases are TGTGCCAGCACCCCCTGGACTAGCGGGTCTAGCTCCTACAATGAGCAGTTCTTC. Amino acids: CASTPWTSGSSSYNEQFF.

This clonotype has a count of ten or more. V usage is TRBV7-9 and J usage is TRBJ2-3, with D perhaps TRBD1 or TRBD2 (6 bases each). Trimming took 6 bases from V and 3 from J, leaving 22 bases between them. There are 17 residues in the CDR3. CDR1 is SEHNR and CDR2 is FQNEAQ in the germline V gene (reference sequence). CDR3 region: CASSRQGGINGTDTQYF. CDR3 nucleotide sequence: TGTGCCAGCAGTCGCCAAGGGGGGATCAACGGGACAGATACGCAGTATTTT.

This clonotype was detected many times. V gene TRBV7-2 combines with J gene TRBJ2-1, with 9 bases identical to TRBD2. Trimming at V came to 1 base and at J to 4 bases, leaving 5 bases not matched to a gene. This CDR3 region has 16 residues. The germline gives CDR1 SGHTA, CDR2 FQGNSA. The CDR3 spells CASSLVAGAWYNEQFF. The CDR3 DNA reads TGTGCCAGCAGCTTAGTAGCGGGGGCTTGGTACAATGAGCAGTTCTTC.

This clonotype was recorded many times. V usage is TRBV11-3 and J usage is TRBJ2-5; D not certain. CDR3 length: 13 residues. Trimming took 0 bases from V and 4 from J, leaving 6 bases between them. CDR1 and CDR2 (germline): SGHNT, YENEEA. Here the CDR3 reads CASSLEGGETQYF. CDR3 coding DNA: TGTGCCAGCAGCTTAGAGGGCGGAGAGACCCAGTACTTC.

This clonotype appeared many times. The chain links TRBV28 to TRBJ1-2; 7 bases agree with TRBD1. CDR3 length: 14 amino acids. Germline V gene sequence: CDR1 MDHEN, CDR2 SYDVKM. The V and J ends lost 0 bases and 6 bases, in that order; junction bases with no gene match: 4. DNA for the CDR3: TGTGCCAGCAGTTTATGGCGACAGGGAAATGGCTACACCTTC. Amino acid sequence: CASSLWRQGNGYTF.

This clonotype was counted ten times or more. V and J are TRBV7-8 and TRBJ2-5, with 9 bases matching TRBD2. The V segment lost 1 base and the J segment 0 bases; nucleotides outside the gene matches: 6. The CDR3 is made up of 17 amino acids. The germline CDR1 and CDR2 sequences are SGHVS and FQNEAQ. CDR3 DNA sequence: TGTGCCAGCAGCTTAGTATCCAGCGGGGGGTACCAAGAGACCCAGTACTTC. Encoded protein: CASSLVSSGGYQETQYF.

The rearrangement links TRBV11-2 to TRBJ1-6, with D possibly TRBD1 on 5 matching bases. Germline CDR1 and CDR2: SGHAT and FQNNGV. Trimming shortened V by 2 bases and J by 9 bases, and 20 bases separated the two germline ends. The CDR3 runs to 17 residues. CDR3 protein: CASSLNVRGPPGSPLHF. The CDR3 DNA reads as TGTGCCAGCAGCTTAAACGTCCGGGGCCCGCCTGGTTCACCCCTCCACTTT. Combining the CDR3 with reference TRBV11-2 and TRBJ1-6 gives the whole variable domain EAGVAQSPRYKIIEKRQSVAFWCNPISGHATLYWYQQILGQGPKLLIQFQNNGVVDDSQLPKDRFSAERLKGVDSTLKIQPAKLEDSAVYLCASSLNVRGPPGSPLHFGNGTRLTVT.

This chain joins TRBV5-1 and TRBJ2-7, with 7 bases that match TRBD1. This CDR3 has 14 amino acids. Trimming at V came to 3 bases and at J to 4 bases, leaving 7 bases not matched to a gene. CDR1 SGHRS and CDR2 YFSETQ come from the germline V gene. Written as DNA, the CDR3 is TGCGCCAGCAGCTCTACGGGACAGCATTACGAGCAGTACTTC. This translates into CASSSTGQHYEQYF.

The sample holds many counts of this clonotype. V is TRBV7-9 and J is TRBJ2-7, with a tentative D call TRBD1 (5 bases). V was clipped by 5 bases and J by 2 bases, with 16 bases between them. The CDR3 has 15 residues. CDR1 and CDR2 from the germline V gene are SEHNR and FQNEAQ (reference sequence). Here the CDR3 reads CASSPQGSSAYEQYF. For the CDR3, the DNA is TGTGCCAGCAGCCCCCAGGGTTCTTCAGCCTACGAGCAGTACTTC.

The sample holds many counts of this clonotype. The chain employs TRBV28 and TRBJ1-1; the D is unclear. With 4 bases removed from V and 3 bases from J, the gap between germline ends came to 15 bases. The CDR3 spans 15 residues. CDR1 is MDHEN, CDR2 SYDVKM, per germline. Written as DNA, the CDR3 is TGTGCCAGCAGTTATTCGTTGGTATCGCACACTGAAGCTTTCTTT. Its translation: CASSYSLVSHTEAFF.